These T cell receptor beta chains were read from a single sample in a study of cytomegalovirus exposure and HLA in healthy donors. Data came from immunoSEQ multiplex PCR; TCRdb stores just in-frame clones and leaves some out. Of 200,000 to 250,000 clones listed, less than 90% were seen once; the top ten hold about 6%. The sample comprised PBMCs. The origin of the receptors is a woman aged 18-29 years in good health and CMV-seronegative. Each CDR3 is given with its conserved first and last residue. D genes are given only for firm matches. Clone size is stated in some rows and not others, as once, few, many or a class when expanded.

d_call	v_call	clone_size	j_call	cdr3_aa	cdr3_nt
TRBD2	TRBV9	-	TRBJ2-1	CASSVAGASGNEQFF	TGTGCCAGCAGCGTAGCTGGGGCTAGCGGTAATGAGCAGTTCTTC
TRBD2	TRBV27	-	TRBJ2-3	CASSIRTSGADTQYF	TGTGCCAGCAGTATTCGGACTAGCGGTGCGGATACGCAGTATTTT
TRBD1	TRBV9	-	TRBJ1-5	CASGPGTGNQPQHF	TGTGCCAGCGGGCCCGGGACAGGGAATCAGCCCCAGCATTTT
-	TRBV27	-	TRBJ1-5	CASRKGPLGNQPQHF	TGTGCCAGCAGGAAAGGGCCCCTCGGGAATCAGCCCCAGCATTTT
-	TRBV5-1	-	TRBJ1-1	CASSLDGGTRMNTEAFF	TGCGCCAGCAGCTTGGACGGAGGGACTCGAATGAACACTGAAGCTTTCTTT
-	TRBV11-3	-	TRBJ2-2	CASSFRGTGELFF	TGTGCCAGCAGCTTTCGGGGCACCGGGGAGCTGTTTTTT
-	TRBV28	-	TRBJ1-1	CASSLTGVRNTEAFF	TGTGCCAGCAGTCTCACGGGCGTACGGAACACTGAAGCTTTCTTT
TRBD1	TRBV9	-	TRBJ1-2	CASSVDGWDRGHGYTF	TGTGCCAGCAGCGTAGACGGGTGGGACAGGGGACATGGCTACACCTTC
TRBD1	TRBV7-9	once	TRBJ1-4	CASSRDRGFEKLFF	TGTGCCAGCAGCCGGGACAGGGGTTTTGAAAAACTGTTTTTT
TRBD1	TRBV7-3	-	TRBJ1-3	CASSVDRGPGNTIYF	TGTGCCAGCAGCGTTGACAGGGGTCCTGGAAACACCATATATTTT
TRBD2	TRBV6-6	-	TRBJ2-7	CASILAGGPDEQYF	TGTGCCAGCATTCTAGCGGGGGGGCCGGACGAGCAGTACTTC
-	TRBV30	few	TRBJ1-1	CAWSHPNTEAFF	TGTGCCTGGAGCCACCCGAACACTGAAGCTTTCTTT
TRBD1	TRBV27	few	TRBJ2-1	CASSSGQGIYNEQFF	TGTGCCAGCAGTTCGGGACAGGGTATCTACAATGAGCAGTTCTTC
TRBD1	TRBV10-3	-	TRBJ2-1	CAISGTGNEQFF	TGTGCCATCAGCGGGACAGGGAATGAGCAGTTCTTC
-	TRBV6-5	-	TRBJ2-6	CASRGSLSGANVLTF	TGTGCCAGTAGGGGTTCCCTCTCTGGGGCCAACGTCCTGACTTTC
TRBD1	TRBV2	-	TRBJ1-2	CASKEDRAGYTF	TGTGCCAGCAAGGAGGACAGGGCTGGCTACACCTTC
TRBD1	TRBV6-1	-	TRBJ1-1	CASSALTGVTEAFF	TGTGCCAGCAGTGCCCTGACAGGGGTCACTGAAGCTTTCTTT
TRBD1	TRBV5-4	once	TRBJ1-1	CASGRTGETTEAFF	TGTGCCAGCGGGAGGACAGGGGAGACCACTGAAGCTTTCTTT
-	TRBV2	-	TRBJ1-4	CASSVRQAALPTNEKLFF	TGTGCCAGCAGTGTTCGACAGGCGGCCCTCCCAACTAATGAAAAACTGTTTTTT
TRBD1	TRBV12-5	-	TRBJ1-2	CATGQSNYGYTF	TGTGCAACGGGACAGTCTAACTATGGCTACACCTTC
-	TRBV4-1	-	TRBJ2-5	CASSRVLTGGETQYF	TGCGCCAGCAGCCGAGTACTTACGGGGGGCGAGACCCAGTACTTC
-	TRBV27	-	TRBJ1-1	CASSPDPVWTEAFF	TGTGCCAGCAGTCCGGACCCGGTGTGGACTGAAGCTTTCTTT
TRBD1	TRBV13	-	TRBJ1-4	CASSKRPGQGNEKLFF	TGTGCCAGCAGCAAAAGGCCGGGACAGGGGAATGAAAAACTGTTTTTT
-	TRBV2	once	TRBJ2-3	CASRAGTGPDTQYF	TGTGCCAGCAGAGCGGGGACAGGCCCAGATACGCAGTATTTT
-	TRBV6-5	-	TRBJ2-7	CASMERTHNYYEQYF	TGTGCCAGCATGGAGCGGACTCACAATTACTACGAGCAGTACTTC
-	TRBV5-1	-	TRBJ1-1	CASSQSVVVTEAFF	TGCGCCAGCAGCCAGTCGGTGGTAGTCACTGAAGCTTTCTTT
-	TRBV5-1	-	TRBJ2-1	CASSLDGGSYNEQFF	TGCGCCAGCAGCTTGGACGGGGGCTCCTACAATGAGCAGTTCTTC
-	TRBV9	-	TRBJ2-3	CASSGMSTDTQYF	TGTGCCAGCAGCGGGATGAGCACAGATACGCAGTATTTT
TRBD1	TRBV5-1	-	TRBJ2-2	CASSLGQGGTGELFF	TGCGCCAGCAGCCTGGGACAGGGAGGTACCGGGGAGCTGTTTTTT
-	TRBV2	-	TRBJ1-1	CASVSWQGNTEAFF	TGTGCCAGCGTTAGTTGGCAGGGGAACACTGAAGCTTTCTTT
TRBD2	TRBV29-1	-	TRBJ2-5	CSVPGGAGGPGETQYF	TGCAGCGTTCCCGGCGGGGCGGGAGGGCCCGGGGAGACCCAGTACTTC
-	TRBV5-1	-	TRBJ1-2	CASSSHRDGYTF	TGCGCCAGCAGCTCCCACAGGGATGGCTACACCTTC
-	TRBV7-8	-	TRBJ2-7	CASSPGGRSSYEQYF	TGTGCCAGCAGCCCCGGGGGCAGAAGCTCCTACGAGCAGTACTTC
-	TRBV5-4	-	TRBJ2-3	CASRDPLFTDTQYF	TGTGCCAGCAGGGACCCTCTTTTCACAGATACGCAGTATTTT
-	TRBV30	few	TRBJ1-4	CAWSREGRPEEKLFF	TGTGCCTGGAGTCGGGAGGGCCGTCCGGAGGAAAAACTGTTTTTT
TRBD2	TRBV15	-	TRBJ2-1	CATSRDSQSGRLYNEQFF	TGTGCCACCAGCAGAGATTCCCAGAGCGGGAGGCTTTACAATGAGCAGTTCTTC
TRBD2	TRBV5-1	-	TRBJ2-2	CASSRTSGGNTGELFF	TGCGCCAGCAGCCGGACTAGCGGGGGGAACACCGGGGAGCTGTTTTTT
TRBD1	TRBV7-2	-	TRBJ1-5	CASSSSQGPAGNQPQHF	TGTGCCAGCAGCTCGTCACAGGGGCCAGCGGGTAATCAGCCCCAGCATTTT
-	TRBV27	-	TRBJ2-7	CASSSGRSSYEQYF	TGTGCCAGCAGTTCCGGACGGAGCTCCTACGAGCAGTACTTC
-	TRBV28	few	TRBJ1-2	CASSLGLYGYTF	TGTGCCAGCAGTTTAGGCCTATATGGCTACACCTTC
-	TRBV6-5	-	TRBJ2-5	CASSYSMGGGETQYF	TGTGCCAGCAGTTACTCGATGGGGGGGGGCGAGACCCAGTACTTC
-	TRBV27	-	TRBJ2-1	CASSSPIRSNEQFF	TGTGCCAGCAGTTCGCCAATTCGTTCCAATGAGCAGTTCTTC
TRBD1	TRBV15	-	TRBJ1-3	CATSSRRLRQGASGNTIYF	TGTGCCACCAGCAGCCGCCGTCTTAGGCAGGGGGCATCTGGAAACACCATATATTTT
-	TRBV6-1	once	TRBJ1-1	CASSDFGYGYGTEAFF	TGTGCCAGCAGTGATTTTGGGTATGGATATGGCACTGAAGCTTTCTTT
TRBD2	TRBV27	-	TRBJ2-1	CASSYPGLAGEQFF	TGTGCCAGCAGTTATCCGGGACTAGCCGGTGAGCAGTTCTTC
-	TRBV18	-	TRBJ1-2	CASSPGTNPPYGYTF	TGTGCCAGCTCACCCGGGACAAATCCCCCTTATGGCTACACCTTC
-	TRBV28	-	TRBJ2-7	CASSLKVGKSDYEQYF	TGTGCCAGCAGTTTAAAGGTCGGCAAGTCAGACTACGAGCAGTACTTC
TRBD1	TRBV18	once	TRBJ2-5	CASSPQGAPQETQYF	TGTGCCAGCTCACCACAGGGGGCTCCCCAAGAGACCCAGTACTTC
-	TRBV11-2	few	TRBJ1-3	CASSLVRENTIYF	TGTGCCAGCAGCTTAGTCCGGGAAAACACCATATATTTT
-	TRBV9	-	TRBJ1-5	CASSVGGENQPQHF	TGTGCCAGCAGCGTCGGGGGTGAGAATCAGCCCCAGCATTTT
-	TRBV5-1	-	TRBJ1-1	CASSLPGPEAFF	TGCGCCAGCAGCCTCCCGGGCCCTGAAGCTTTCTTT
-	TRBV11-2	-	TRBJ1-2	CASSLAASTYGYTF	TGTGCCAGCAGCTTAGCGGCCAGTACTTATGGCTACACCTTC
-	TRBV27	-	TRBJ2-1	CASSLNYYNEQFF	TGTGCCAGCAGCTTGAACTACTACAATGAGCAGTTCTTC
-	TRBV29-1	-	TRBJ1-2	CSVRAHGYTF	TGCAGCGTACGGGCGCATGGCTACACCTTC
TRBD1	TRBV2	once	TRBJ2-3	CASIQGASLGTDTQYF	TGTGCCAGCATCCAGGGGGCTAGTCTAGGCACAGATACGCAGTATTTT
-	TRBV25-1	once	TRBJ1-5	CASSEWAVNQPQHF	TGTGCCAGCAGTGAATGGGCAGTAAATCAGCCCCAGCATTTT